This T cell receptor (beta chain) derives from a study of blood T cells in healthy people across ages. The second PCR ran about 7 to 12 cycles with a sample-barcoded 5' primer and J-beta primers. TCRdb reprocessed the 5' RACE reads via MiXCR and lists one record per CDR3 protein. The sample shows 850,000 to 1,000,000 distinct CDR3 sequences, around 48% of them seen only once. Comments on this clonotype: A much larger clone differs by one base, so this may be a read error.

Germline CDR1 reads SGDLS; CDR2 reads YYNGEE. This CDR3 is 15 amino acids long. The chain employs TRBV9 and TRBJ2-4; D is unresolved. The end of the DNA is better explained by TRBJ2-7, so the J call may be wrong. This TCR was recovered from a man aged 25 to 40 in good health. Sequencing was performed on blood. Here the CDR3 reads CASSVDVLTGYEQYF. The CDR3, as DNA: TGTGCCAGCAGCGTAGACGTCCTAACCGGTTACGAGCAGTACTTC.